Following are 3 T cell receptor beta chains from one sample sequenced in a study of T cells after posttransplantation cyclophosphamide listed by TCRdb under 2016. The library was generated by the immunoSEQ multiplex PCR assay. Not all clones reach the TCRdb copy of this immuneACCESS table, which keeps in-frame sequences only. Checked studies attribute under half of the gap to unresolved V genes and leave the rest unexplained. Counted in this sample were over 750 clones; about 85% of them appeared once. About 9.2% of the sample lies in the top ten. The specimen sequenced was gut tissue. The receptors were gathered from a man between 45 and 60 years old.

The V and J genes are TRBV5-1 and TRBJ1-3; the D is unclear. The CDR3 loop spans 12 amino acids. Germline V lookup: CDR1 SGHRS, CDR2 YFSETQ. The germline V and J ends were trimmed by 2 bases and 3 bases, with 3 bases remaining between them. The CDR3 DNA reads as TGCGCCAGCAGCTTCAATGGAAACACCATATATTTT. This sequence encodes CASSFNGNTIYF.

The chain carries TRBV2 and TRBJ2-1; the match to TRBD2 covers 9 bases. Germline V gives CDR1 SNHLY, CDR2 FYNNEI. V lost 4 bases, J lost 3 bases, and 4 bases stayed unmatched. The CDR3 loop spans 15 amino acids. The CDR3 reads CASSATSGDYNEQFF. As DNA, the CDR3 is TGTGCCAGCAGTGCGACTAGCGGAGACTACAATGAGCAGTTCTTC.

The chain couples TRBV18 to TRBJ2-7; D gene unclear. With 4 bases removed from V and 3 bases from J, the gap between germline ends came to 13 bases. The CDR3 length is 14 residues. Per germline, CDR1 KGHSH and CDR2 LQKENI. CDR3 in DNA: TGTGCCAGCTCACACACCGACATTTTCTACGAGCAGTACTTC. Translation gives CASSHTDIFYEQYF.